This TCR beta chain was identified during a study of CD8+CD57+ T cells in acquired aplastic anemia. The wider study: Quantities of DNA derived from sorted CD4+ and CD8+ cells averaged around 3 ug.

Details on this clonotype: The antigen is undetermined.

Germline V gene sequence: CDR1 LNHNV, CDR2 YYDKDF (reference sequence). The CDR3 is made up of 14 amino acids. J was trimmed by 9 bases and V by 1 base; bases with no gene match: 2. Study-wide findings and caveats: Found in both controls and patients were 25 to 35 CD8+ CDR3 sequences.

Individuals selected for sequencing had exhibited CD8+CD57+ cell expansion on flow cytometry. The study profiled TCR beta VDJ and CDR3 using genomic DNA as template. TCRdb re-analysed the reads in MiXCR, keeping a single row per CDR3 protein. The sample contains under 350,000 distinct CDR3 sequences, approximately 58% of which appear only once. This TCR derives from a human donor with aplastic anemia. The chain is built from TRBV15 and TRBJ1-4; TRBD1 aligns across 10 bases. Specimen: sorted CD4+, CD8+, or CD8+CD57+ T cells (not recorded which) from PBMCs. CDR3 sequence reads: CATSRGTGGKKLFF. CDR3 in DNA: TGTGCCACCAGCAGAGGGACAGGGGGGAAAAAACTGTTTTTT.